The 8 T cell receptor beta chains reported below all come from one sample, sequenced in a study of shared clonotypes between healthy human individuals (dated by TCRdb to about 2020). The method was the immunoSEQ multiplex PCR assay. TCRdb re-hosts the immuneACCESS table, in-frame sequences only. Its copies lack some clones; in the studies checked, an unresolved V gene accounts for under half of them, and the cause for the rest is not known. The sample table records about 1.1 million clones; 60% to 85% of these occur just once. The ten largest clones take up 0.89% of the sample. Sequencing input: memory CD4+ T cells from PBMCs. The cell subset or site label, as the study defines it: CD45RA-negative fraction. These receptors were collected from a man between 18 and 29 years old in good health. Some clones in this sample may be carry-over from other donors' samples.

J is TRBJ2-3 and V is TRBV5-1; possible D gene TRBD2, 6 bases. This CDR3 has 15 amino acids. Germline V gene sequence: CDR1 SGHRS, CDR2 YFSETQ. V was shortened by 0 bases and J by 3 bases, with 11 bases between the two germline ends. CDR3 residues: CASSLGGALTDTQYF. In DNA, the CDR3 is TGCGCCAGCAGCTTGGGCGGGGCTCTGACAGATACGCAGTATTTT.

The rearrangement joins TRBV9 to TRBJ2-2; D gene ambiguous. The germline CDR1 and CDR2 sequences are SGDLS and YYNGEE. This CDR3 has 16 amino acids. The V gene lost 4 bases and the J gene lost 4 bases, with 17 bases spanning the gap. The CDR3 DNA is TGTGCCAGCAGCTTGGGTCATTTGGGCGGCACCGGGGAGCTGTTTTTT. It specifies CASSLGHLGGTGELFF.

The table lists this clone with a few counts. The gene calls are TRBV10-3 and TRBJ2-3; 8 bases line up with TRBD2. The CDR3 extends over 15 amino acids. V lost 10 bases, J lost 5 bases, and 14 bases stayed unmatched. Germline assignment: CDR1 ENHRY and CDR2 SYGVKD. The CDR3 coding sequence is TGTGCCACCGCAGACCCAGCGGGAGCCGGAGATACGCAGTATTTT. The encoded protein is CATADPAGAGDTQYF.

Worth noting for this clone: Additional DNA sequences in this sample encode the identical CDR3. This sequence joins TRBV5-1 and TRBJ2-5, with D tentatively TRBD1 (5 bases). CDR1 is SGHRS, CDR2 YFSETQ, per germline. V lost 0 bases and J lost 2, with 8 bases in between. The CDR3 sequence is 14 residues long. CDR3 amino acids: CASSLGTSQETQYF. In nucleotides, the CDR3 is TGCGCCAGCAGCTTGGGGACAAGTCAAGAGACCCAGTACTTC.

This clone was detected once. The rearrangement joins TRBV6-5 to TRBJ1-2, with D unresolved. The CDR3 is 14 amino acids. In germline, CDR1 is MNHEY, CDR2 SVGAGI. CDR3 sequence (DNA): TGTGCAAGTGGCGGGCGGAGCTCCAACTATGGCTACACCTTC. The encoded protein is CASGGRSSNYGYTF.

The chain combines TRBV5-1 with TRBJ2-1; the D gene could be TRBD1 or TRBD2 (6 bases each). Between the trimmed V and J ends, which lost 4 bases and 5 bases, there was a span of 19 bases. CDR3 length: 16 residues. Looked up from germline, CDR1 is SGHRS and CDR2 is YFSETQ. This CDR3 is CASSPIPQGGHNEQFF. In nucleotides, the CDR3 is TGCGCCAGCAGCCCTATCCCACAGGGAGGACACAATGAGCAGTTCTTC.

As concerns this clone: The same CDR3 also results from other DNA sequences found in this sample. The J gene is TRBJ2-1, the V gene TRBV7-2; 7 bases are a match to TRBD1. V gave up 3 bases and J gave up 5 bases; unmatched junction bases: 1. The CDR3 is 13 amino acids. Per the germline V gene, CDR1 is SGHTA and CDR2 is FQGNSA. The CDR3, as DNA: TGTGCCAGCAGCTTCGACAGGGACAATGAGCAGTTCTTC. Translated: CASSFDRDNEQFF.

V and J are TRBV27 and TRBJ2-7, with 12 bases fitting TRBD2. Losses at the gene ends were 5 bases for V and 0 bases for J; bases not matched to a gene: 2. CDR3 size: 15 residues. The germline V gene has CDR1 MNHEY and CDR2 SMNVEV (reference sequence). The CDR3 here is CASSKTSGSSYEQYF. The CDR3 nucleotides are TGTGCCAGCAGTAAGACTAGCGGGAGCTCCTACGAGCAGTACTTC.